A selection of T cell receptor beta chains follows, all from one sample in a study of T cells in Graves' hyperthyroidism and ophthalmopathy. TCRdb reanalysed the multiplex PCR reads using MiXCR and keeps one entry per CDR3 protein. The repertoire holds about 400,000 distinct CDR3 sequences, with roughly 14% as singletons. The sample was blood. These TCRs come from a man aged 18 to 30 with Graves' ophthalmopathy. CDR3s include the opening cysteine and the closing phenylalanine or tryptophan. D genes are given only for firm matches. Where a row states a size, it is once, few, many or the class of an expanded clone; other rows omit it.

j_call	clone_size	v_call	d_call	cdr3_aa	cdr3_nt
TRBJ1-5	many	TRBV6-1	-	CASRRGTVGNQPQHF	TGTGCCAGCAGGAGGGGTACCGTTGGCAATCAGCCCCAGCATTTT
TRBJ2-7	few	TRBV5-6	-	CASSLSQGLEQYF	TGTGCCAGCAGCTTATCACAGGGTCTCGAGCAGTACTTC
TRBJ1-2	few	TRBV10-3	TRBD1	CAISGQGALLRNYGYTF	TGTGCCATCAGTGGACAGGGAGCACTACTTCGAAACTATGGCTACACCTTC
TRBJ2-1	few	TRBV11-3	TRBD1	CASSTRTGIGSYNEQFF	TGTGCCAGCAGCACACGGACAGGGATCGGGTCCTACAATGAGCAGTTCTTC
TRBJ1-4	few	TRBV6-1	-	CASKVPSGEKLFF	TGTGCCAGCAAAGTTCCCTCGGGGGAAAAACTGTTTTTT
TRBJ1-1	few	TRBV7-8	-	CASGLSQNTEAFF	TGTGCCAGCGGCTTAAGTCAGAACACTGAAGCTTTCTTT
TRBJ2-5	-	TRBV5-1	TRBD2	CASSRRTSGGQETQYF	TGCGCCAGCAGCCGAAGGACTAGCGGGGGCCAAGAGACCCAGTACTTC
TRBJ1-4	many	TRBV11-2	-	CASSTGTNEKLFF	TGTGCCAGCAGCACCGGAACTAATGAAAAACTGTTTTTT
TRBJ2-3	many	TRBV5-1	-	CASSFTTDTQYF	TGCGCCAGCAGCTTTACGACAGATACGCAGTATTTT
TRBJ1-5	many	TRBV6-1	-	CASSEVGGRQPQHF	TGTGCCAGCAGTGAAGTAGGGGGACGTCAGCCCCAGCATTTT
TRBJ2-3	-	TRBV6-2/TRBV6-3	TRBD2	CASSALSGDTDTQYF	TGTGCCAGCAGTGCCCTAAGCGGGGACACAGATACGCAGTATTTT
TRBJ2-1	few	TRBV4-1	-	CASSQPGGIAGVEQFF	TGCGCCAGCAGCCAACCAGGGGGGATCGCGGGAGTTGAGCAGTTCTTC
TRBJ2-1	-	TRBV7-6	TRBD2	CASSSPRGLAGVHEQFF	TGTGCCAGCAGCTCGCCGCGGGGACTAGCGGGAGTTCACGAGCAGTTCTTC
TRBJ1-1	many	TRBV10-1	-	CASSVREATEAFF	TGCGCCAGCAGTGTGCGGGAAGCGACTGAAGCTTTCTTT
TRBJ1-1	many	TRBV11-3	-	CASSSEDGEAFF	TGTGCCAGCAGCTCCGAAGACGGTGAAGCTTTCTTT
TRBJ1-4	many	TRBV27	-	CASRLLATNEKLFF	TGTGCCAGCAGGCTGCTCGCAACTAATGAAAAACTGTTTTTT
TRBJ2-2	-	TRBV11-3	-	CASTLWQANTGELFF	TGTGCCAGCACCCTTTGGCAGGCGAACACCGGGGAGCTGTTTTTT
TRBJ2-3	once	TRBV11-1	TRBD2	CASSHSGGADTQYF	TGCGCCAGCAGCCACTCGGGGGGGGCCGATACGCAGTATTTT
TRBJ2-3	many	TRBV20-1	TRBD2	CSARELTSGETDTQYF	TGCAGTGCTAGAGAACTCACTAGCGGGGAAACAGATACGCAGTATTTT
TRBJ1-1	many	TRBV28	TRBD1	CASSPNVPGQGQAFF	TGTGCCAGCAGTCCGAACGTCCCGGGACAGGGACAGGCTTTCTTT
TRBJ2-2	-	TRBV4-1	TRBD2	CASSHRAGGPTGELFF	TGCGCCAGCAGCCACCGAGCGGGAGGGCCAACCGGGGAGCTGTTTTTT
TRBJ2-5	many	TRBV7-9	-	CASSHRDRETQYF	TGTGCCAGCAGCCACAGGGATCGGGAGACCCAGTACTTC
TRBJ1-3	many	TRBV5-1	TRBD1	CASSSGQGGTIYF	TGCGCCAGCAGCTCCGGACAGGGGGGTACCATATATTTT
TRBJ1-2	many	TRBV6-1	-	CASSEALGLKGGYTF	TGTGCCAGCAGTGAAGCGCTGGGATTGAAAGGTGGCTACACCTTC
TRBJ2-7	-	TRBV3-1	TRBD2	CASSHLAGGHYEQYF	TGTGCCAGCAGCCACTTAGCGGGGGGCCACTACGAGCAGTACTTC
TRBJ2-7	many	TRBV9	-	CASSASNGRGEQYF	TGTGCCAGCAGCGCTAGTAACGGCCGAGGCGAGCAGTACTTC
TRBJ2-7	-	TRBV2	-	CASRAGVLYEQYF	TGTGCCAGCAGGGCAGGGGTTCTTTACGAGCAGTACTTC
TRBJ2-7	many	TRBV11-2	TRBD2	CASSPEVAGLIYEQYF	TGTGCCAGCAGCCCCGAGGTAGCGGGGCTGATCTACGAGCAGTACTTC
TRBJ2-3	many	TRBV5-1	-	CASSWTAFPDTQYF	TGCGCCAGCAGCTGGACGGCCTTCCCAGATACGCAGTATTTT
TRBJ1-1	many	TRBV27	-	CASSFTGSEAFF	TGTGCCAGCAGTTTTACAGGGTCTGAAGCTTTCTTT
TRBJ1-1	few	TRBV4-1	-	CASSQPGQQNTEAFF	TGCGCCAGCAGTCAACCCGGACAGCAAAACACTGAAGCTTTCTTT
TRBJ1-1	many	TRBV15	TRBD1	CATSRGGQGGDTEAFF	TGTGCCACCAGCAGAGGGGGACAGGGGGGGGACACTGAAGCTTTCTTT
TRBJ2-1	many	TRBV20-1	TRBD2	CSAPQGGGPSSYNEQFF	TGCAGTGCTCCGCAAGGCGGGGGGCCTTCATCCTACAATGAGCAGTTCTTC
TRBJ1-1	many	TRBV7-9	-	CASSLVLNAEAFF	TGTGCCAGCAGCTTAGTCCTGAACGCTGAAGCTTTCTTT
TRBJ2-7	-	TRBV9	TRBD2	CASSVEGAGVYEQYF	TGTGCCAGCAGCGTGGAGGGAGCGGGAGTCTACGAGCAGTACTTC
TRBJ2-5	many	TRBV10-3	-	CAISGQQETQYF	TGTGCCATCAGTGGACAGCAAGAGACCCAGTACTTC
TRBJ2-1	many	TRBV6-1	-	CASEEQYIYNEQFF	TGTGCCAGCGAGGAGCAATATATCTACAATGAGCAGTTCTTC
TRBJ2-7	few	TRBV2	-	CASRVPSSYEQYF	TGTGCCAGCAGGGTACCGTCTTCCTACGAGCAGTACTTC
TRBJ1-5	many	TRBV12-3/TRBV12-4	-	CASSFFGRSNQPQHF	TGTGCCAGCAGTTTTTTTGGCAGGAGCAATCAGCCCCAGCATTTT
TRBJ2-1	-	TRBV19	TRBD2	CASKRGGSSYNEQFF	TGTGCCAGTAAAAGAGGCGGGAGCTCCTACAATGAGCAGTTCTTC
TRBJ2-6	few	TRBV27	-	CASSPLQGAGANVLTF	TGTGCCAGCAGTCCCTTACAGGGAGCTGGGGCCAACGTCCTGACTTTC
TRBJ1-5	-	TRBV6-9	-	CASSYNGGNQPQHF	TGTGCCAGCAGTTACAACGGGGGCAATCAGCCCCAGCATTTT
TRBJ2-1	many	TRBV7-2	-	CASSAEDTRGFYNEQFF	TGTGCCAGCAGCGCGGAAGACACCAGGGGTTTCTACAATGAGCAGTTCTTC
TRBJ2-7	many	TRBV5-8	-	CASSSGGRYEQYF	TGTGCCAGCAGCTCAGGGGGGCGCTACGAGCAGTACTTC
TRBJ1-3	-	TRBV10-3	-	CAISGETGLNTIYF	TGTGCCATCAGTGGGGAAACAGGGTTAAACACCATATATTTT
TRBJ1-2	many	TRBV7-2	-	CASSLMAGGRYGYTF	TGTGCCAGCAGCTTAATGGCTGGGGGGAGGTATGGCTACACCTTC